This record concerns one TCR beta chain sequence. Germline values: CDR1 MGHDK, CDR2 SYGVNS. V trimming: 3 bases; J trimming: 2 bases; junction bases outside the gene matches: 1. The CDR3 runs to 15 residues. The entry originates in a study of blood T cell repertoires in COVID-19. Across the whole study: The study drew acute and convalescent COVID-19 samples from the United States, Italy and Spain.

The assay was immunoSEQ multiplex PCR, and TCRdb's table has in-frame clones only and misses some. The table lists about 260,000 clones, 80% to 85% of them singletons. The sequenced sample was peripheral blood. The clonotype comes from a man between 60 and 75 years old with acute or convalescent COVID-19. The V and J genes are TRBV25-1 and TRBJ2-6, with 7 bases matching TRBD1. CDR3 loop: CASSDDRAGANVLTF. The CDR3 region has the DNA TGTGCCAGCAGTGACGACAGGGCTGGGGCCAACGTCCTGACTTTC.